Following are 21 T cell receptor beta chains from one sample sequenced in a study of CD8 T cells in Susac syndrome. RNA was extracted with the RNeasy kit, and a quantity of 0.5 to 1 ug was reverse transcribed using random hexamers. MiXCR, run by TCRdb on the immunoSEQ multiplex PCR reads, gives a single entry per CDR3 protein. The repertoire has some 180,000 distinct CDR3 sequences, around 94% of them found once; the top ten carry 0.099%. Sequencing used CD4+ T cells from PBMCs. The receptors originated from a human donor with Susac syndrome.

The V gene is TRBV7-6, the J gene TRBJ2-1, with D possibly being TRBD1 (6 bases). Trimming shortened V by 4 bases and J by 3 bases, and 16 bases separated the two germline ends. The germline V gene encodes CDR1 SGHVS and CDR2 FNYEAQ. The CDR3 loop spans 16 amino acids. For the CDR3, the DNA is TGTGCCAGCAGCTCCAACAGGGACGTGGGCTACAATGAGCAGTTCTTC. This codes for CASSSNRDVGYNEQFF. Full variable domain (missing parts from reference TRBV7-6 and TRBJ2-1): GAGVSQSPRYKVTKRGQDVALRCDPISGHVSLYWYRQALGQGPEFLTYFNYEAQQDKSGLPNDRFSAERPEGSISTLTIQRTEQRDSAMYRCASSSNRDVGYNEQFFGPGTRLTVL.

V usage is TRBV14 and J usage is TRBJ2-3; the D is unclear. Trimming stripped 0 bases from V and 4 bases from J, with 14 bases between. Germline values: CDR1 SGHDN, CDR2 FVKESK. The CDR3 consists of 16 residues. CDR3 sequence: CASSQELGRGADTQYF. The CDR3 coding sequence is TGTGCCAGCAGCCAAGAATTGGGCCGCGGTGCAGATACGCAGTATTTT.

A single count supports this clonotype. V and J are TRBV4-2 and TRBJ2-1; tentative D call: TRBD1 (5 bases). The CDR3 is 14 residues long. Germline V gives CDR1 LGHNA, CDR2 YNFKEQ. The germline V and J ends were trimmed by 1 base and 5 bases, with 9 bases remaining between them. In nucleotides, the CDR3 is TGTGCCAGCAGCCAAGTTCAAGGGGACAATGAGCAGTTCTTC. This codes for CASSQVQGDNEQFF.

V is TRBV7-2 and J is TRBJ2-2, with D unresolved. Deletions cut 3 bases from V and 6 bases from J, with 8 bases between. This CDR3 is built from 13 residues. Germline CDR1 SGHTA, CDR2 FQGNSA. The CDR3 DNA reads TGTGCCAGCAGCTTGATACTGGCCGGGGAGCTGTTTTTT. It specifies CASSLILAGELFF. Variable domain in full (rest from reference TRBV7-2 and TRBJ2-2): GAGVSQSPSNKVTEKGKDVELRCDPISGHTALYWYRQSLGQGLEFLIYFQGNSAPDKSGLPSDRFSAERTGGSVSTLTIQRTQQEDSAVYLCASSLILAGELFFGEGSRLTVL.

The chain links TRBV27 to TRBJ2-7; D remains unclear. The CDR3 spans 15 residues. Per germline, CDR1 MNHEY and CDR2 SMNVEV (reference sequence). V lost 6 bases and J lost 1, with 16 bases in between. DNA for the CDR3: TGTGCCAGCAGCGCACACCGGTCCGCATCCTACGAGCAGTACTTC. This translates into CASSAHRSASYEQYF.

V and J are TRBV30 and TRBJ1-3; D gene unclear. With 4 bases removed from V and 8 bases from J, the gap between germline ends came to 9 bases. The CDR3 spans 11 residues. Germline V gene data show CDR1 as GTSNPN and CDR2 as SVGIG (reference sequence). CDR3 region: CAWIRRDTIYF. The CDR3 DNA is TGTGCCTGGATCAGGAGGGACACCATATATTTT.

The rearrangement links TRBV27 to TRBJ2-1, with 7 bases aligning to TRBD2. This CDR3 is 14 amino acids long. Germline V gives CDR1 MNHEY, CDR2 SMNVEV (reference sequence). With 4 bases clipped from V and 4 bases from J, the junction kept 4 bases outside the gene matches. CDR3: CASSYRDYYNEQFF. DNA of the CDR3: TGTGCCAGCAGTTACCGGGACTATTACAATGAGCAGTTCTTC.

V usage is TRBV10-3 and J usage is TRBJ2-6, with TRBD1 identical over 8 bases. V dropped 6 bases and J dropped 0; count of bases not matched to a gene: 1. The germline gives CDR1 ENHRY, CDR2 SYGVKD. The CDR3 extends over 15 amino acids. CDR3 DNA: TGTGCCATCAGGGGACAGGACTCTGGGGCCAACGTCCTGACTTTC. Translated: CAIRGQDSGANVLTF.

The chain has TRBV5-1 and TRBJ2-1, with 12 nucleotides matching TRBD1. Per the germline V gene, CDR1 is SGHRS and CDR2 is YFSETQ. The junction had 3 bases not matched to a gene; V was cut back by 4 bases and J by 1 base. The CDR3 spans 16 residues. CDR3 in DNA: TGCGCCAGCAGCGGGACAGGGGGCAGGTCCTACAATGAGCAGTTCTTC. Translated: CASSGTGGRSYNEQFF. Variable domain in full (rest from reference TRBV5-1 and TRBJ2-1): KAGVTQTPRYLIKTRGQQVTLSCSPISGHRSVSWYQQTPGQGLQFLFEYFSETQRNKGNFPGRFSGRQFSNSRSEMNVSTLELGDSALYLCASSGTGGRSYNEQFFGPGTRLTVL.

This chain links TRBV19 with TRBJ1-5; D is unresolved. The V end lost 6 bases, the J end lost 2 bases, and 14 bases lay between the germline ends. Germline V CDR1 and CDR2: LNHDA, SQIVND (reference sequence). CDR3 length equals 15 residues. The CDR3 region has the DNA TGTGCCAGTAGGATGAGGGTCGGGGGCAATCAGCCCCAGCATTTT. Translating gives CASRMRVGGNQPQHF.

The rearrangement uses TRBV30 and TRBJ1-5; 9 nucleotides align to TRBD1. The CDR3 spans 15 residues. Trimming cost V 4 bases and J 3 bases; bases outside gene matches: 7. Germline CDR1 is GTSNPN and CDR2 is SVGIG (reference sequence). Here the CDR3 reads CAWTGRTGVNQPQHF. The CDR3 DNA sequence: TGTGCCTGGACGGGTAGGACAGGGGTCAATCAGCCCCAGCATTTT.

This rearrangement joins TRBV7-2 to TRBJ1-2, with unresolved D. Germline CDR1 reads SGHTA; CDR2 reads FQGNSA. There are 15 residues in the CDR3. V lost 5 bases and J 5 bases, leaving 18 bases between the germline ends. CDR3 DNA sequence: TGTGCCAGCAGCGAGTTCACCGGCAGAATTTATGGCTACACCTTC. Amino acid sequence: CASSEFTGRIYGYTF. The full variable domain, with the rest looked up from reference TRBV7-2 and TRBJ1-2, is GAGVSQSPSNKVTEKGKDVELRCDPISGHTALYWYRQSLGQGLEFLIYFQGNSAPDKSGLPSDRFSAERTGGSVSTLTIQRTQQEDSAVYLCASSEFTGRIYGYTFGSGTRLTVV.

V usage is TRBV4-2 and J usage is TRBJ1-1; D is unclear. The germline gives CDR1 LGHNA, CDR2 YNFKEQ. CDR3 size: 16 residues. V was cut by 4 bases and J by 1 base, with 16 bases left in between. CDR3 nucleotides: TGTGCCAGCAGCCGGGCAGCACGGGGTAAGAACACTGAAGCTTTCTTT. Translated, it gives CASSRAARGKNTEAFF.

The chain combines TRBV5-1 with TRBJ1-1; tentative D call: TRBD1 (6 bases). Germline CDR1 SGHRS, CDR2 YFSETQ. V dropped 5 bases and J dropped 5 bases, with 16 bases sitting between them. The CDR3 covers 14 residues. The CDR3 is CASRIRGKGTEAFF. CDR3 DNA sequence: TGCGCCAGCAGAATCAGGGGAAAGGGAACTGAAGCTTTCTTT.

The rearrangement uses TRBV6-2 or TRBV6-3 and TRBJ2-1, with 15 bases lining up with TRBD2. The CDR3 totals 18 residues. Unmatched junction bases numbered 5, after V lost 1 base and J lost 4 bases. Germline V gene lookup returns CDR1 MNHEY and CDR2 SVGEGT. The CDR3 is CASSYLGLAGGAYNEQFF. Written as DNA, the CDR3 is TGTGCCAGCAGTTACTTGGGACTAGCGGGAGGTGCGTACAATGAGCAGTTCTTC.

The V call is TRBV19, the J call TRBJ1-5; 7 bases line up with TRBD1. Germline V CDR1 and CDR2: LNHDA, SQIVND (reference sequence). The CDR3 contains 13 residues. J lost 6 bases, V lost 5 bases, and 4 bases had no gene match. The CDR3 sequence is CASSQQGSQPQHF. The CDR3, as DNA: TGTGCCAGTAGTCAACAGGGGAGTCAGCCCCAGCATTTT. Combining the CDR3 with reference TRBV19 and TRBJ1-5 gives the whole variable domain DGGITQSPKYLFRKEGQNVTLSCEQNLNHDAMYWYRQDPGQGLRLIYYSQIVNDFQKGDIAEGYSVSREKKESFPLTVTSAQKNPTAFYLCASSQQGSQPQHFGDGTRLSIL.

This clonotype was observed a single time. V usage is TRBV3-1 and J usage is TRBJ2-3; 10 bases match TRBD2. This CDR3 spans 16 amino acids. V lost 6 bases to trimming and J lost 3 bases; unmatched junction nucleotides: 9. CDR1 LGHDT and CDR2 YNNKEL come from the germline V gene (reference sequence). CDR3 in DNA: TGTGCCAGCAGTCGATCTCTAGCGGGGGATACAGATACGCAGTATTTT. Translating gives CASSRSLAGDTDTQYF.

Comments on this clonotype: A junction boundary mismatches the germline segment, possibly from a read error. The rearrangement links TRBV15 to TRBJ2-1; 7 nucleotides agree with TRBD1. Germline assignment: CDR1 LNHNV and CDR2 YYDKDF (reference sequence). CDR3 length: 14 residues. The CDR3 loop is CATSRDRGGRAQSF. For the CDR3, the DNA is TGTGCCACCAGCAGAGATCGAGGGGGCAGAGCGCAGTCCTTC.

The CDR3 region has the DNA TGTGCCAGCCGCAGGGAATTCGGCACCGGGGAGCTGTTTTTT. Amino acid sequence: CASRREFGTGELFF. The chain has TRBV12-3 or TRBV12-4 and TRBJ2-2; possibly TRBD1 for D (5 bases). Between the trimmed V and J ends, which lost 8 bases and 4 bases, there was a span of 14 bases. The CDR3 contains 14 residues.

The chain uses TRBV18 and TRBJ1-2, with 8 bases identical to TRBD1. This CDR3 is 13 amino acids long. CDR1 KGHSH and CDR2 LQKENI come from the germline V gene. V trimming: 6 bases; J trimming: 4 bases; junction bases outside the gene matches: 4. CDR3 in DNA: TGTGCCAGCTCTCGCGGACAGGGCTATGGCTACACCTTC. It codes for CASSRGQGYGYTF.

This chain joins TRBV29-1 and TRBJ2-2; D uncertain. V was clipped by 5 bases and J by 4 bases, with 5 bases between them. The CDR3 runs to 11 residues. Germline V lookup: CDR1 SQVTM, CDR2 ANQGSEA. The CDR3 region has the DNA TGCAGCGTTTCGGTCACCGGGGAGCTGTTTTTT. This encodes CSVSVTGELFF.